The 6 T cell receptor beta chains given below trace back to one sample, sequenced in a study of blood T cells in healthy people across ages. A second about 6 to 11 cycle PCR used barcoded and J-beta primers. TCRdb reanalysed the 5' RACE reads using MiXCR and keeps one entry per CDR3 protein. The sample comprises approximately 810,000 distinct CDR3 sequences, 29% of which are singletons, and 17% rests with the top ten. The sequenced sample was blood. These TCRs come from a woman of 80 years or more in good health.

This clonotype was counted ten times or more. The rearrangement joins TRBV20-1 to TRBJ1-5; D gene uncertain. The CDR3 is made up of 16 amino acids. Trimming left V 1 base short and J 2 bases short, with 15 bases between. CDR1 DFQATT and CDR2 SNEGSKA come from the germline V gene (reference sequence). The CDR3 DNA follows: TGCAGTGCTAGAGGGATAGACGACACGGGCAATCAGCCCCAGCATTTT. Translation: CSARGIDDTGNQPQHF.

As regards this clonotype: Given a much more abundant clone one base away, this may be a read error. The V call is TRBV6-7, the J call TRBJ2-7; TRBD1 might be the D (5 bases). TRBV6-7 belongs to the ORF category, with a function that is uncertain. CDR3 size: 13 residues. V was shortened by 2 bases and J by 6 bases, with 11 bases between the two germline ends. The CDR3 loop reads CASSYPNRCEQYF. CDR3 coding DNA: TGTGCCAGCAGTTACCCGAACAGGTGCGAGCAGTACTTC.

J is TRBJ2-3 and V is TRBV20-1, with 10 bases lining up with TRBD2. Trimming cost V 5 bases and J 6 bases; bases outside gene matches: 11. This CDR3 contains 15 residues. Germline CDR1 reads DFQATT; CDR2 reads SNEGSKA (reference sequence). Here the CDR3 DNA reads TGCAGTGCTGCTACGACTAGCGGGTTCGGGGATACGCAGTATTTT. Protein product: CSAATTSGFGDTQYF.

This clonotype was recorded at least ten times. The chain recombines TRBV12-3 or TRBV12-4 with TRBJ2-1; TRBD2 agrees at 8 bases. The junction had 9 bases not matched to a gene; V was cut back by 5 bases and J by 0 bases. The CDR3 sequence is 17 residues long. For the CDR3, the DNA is TGTGCCAGCAGTCCCCTGCGGGGGGTAACCTCCTACAATGAGCAGTTCTTC. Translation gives CASSPLRGVTSYNEQFF.

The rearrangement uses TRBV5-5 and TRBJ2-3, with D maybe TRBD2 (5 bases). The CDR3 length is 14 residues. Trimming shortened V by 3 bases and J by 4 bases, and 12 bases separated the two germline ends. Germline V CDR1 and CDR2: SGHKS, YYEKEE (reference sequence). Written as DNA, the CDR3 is TGTGCCAGCAGCTGGAGGTGGGCCCCAGATACGCAGTATTTT. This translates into CASSWRWAPDTQYF. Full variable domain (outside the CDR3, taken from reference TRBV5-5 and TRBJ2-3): DAGVTQSPTHLIKTRGQQVTLRCSPISGHKSVSWYQQVLGQGPQFIFQYYEKEERGRGNFPDRFSARQFPNYSSELNVNALLLGDSALYLCASSWRWAPDTQYFGPGTRLTVL.

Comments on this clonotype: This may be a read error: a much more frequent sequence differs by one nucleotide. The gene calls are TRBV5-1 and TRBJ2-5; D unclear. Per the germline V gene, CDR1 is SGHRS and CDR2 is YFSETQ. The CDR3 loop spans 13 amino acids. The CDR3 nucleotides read TGCGCCAGCACCGAAAACTCTCAAGAGGCCCAGTACTTC. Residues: CASTENSQEAQYF.